A selection of T cell receptor beta chains follows, all from one sample in a study of T-cell memory formation after mild COVID-19. Using its own MiXCR run on the 5' RACE reads, TCRdb lists one record per CDR3 protein. Here the sample spans around 250,000 distinct CDR3 sequences, approximately 9% being singletons. The sequencing sample was made of PBMCs or a T cell subset sorted from them (not recorded which). These receptors all stem from a young man who had mild COVID-19 (a few samples of this study predate the infection). Cell type and time point are not known. Both conserved end residues are part of each CDR3. A row's size may be missing; if present it is once, few, many or a size class.

few,TRBJ1-3,TRBV10-3,CAISEDRTAGDF
NA,TRBJ1-2,TRBV7-9,CASSPRGIAFDRSGYTF
few,TRBJ1-1,TRBV10-3,CAISKDQLSLNTEAFF
many,TRBJ1-1,TRBV4-2,CASSQGAGTEAFF
NA,TRBJ2-5,TRBV6-2/TRBV6-3,CASSYSTGDQETQYF
many,TRBJ2-1,TRBV2,CASTSTTSGAGEQFF
few,TRBJ2-3,TRBV20-1,CSAREWDTDTQYF
few,TRBJ2-5,TRBV7-9,CASSATSPPGVETQYF
NA,TRBJ1-4,TRBV19,CGVGQPNEKLFF
few,TRBJ2-1,TRBV5-1,CASSLMASGGSSYNEQFF
NA,TRBJ2-1,TRBV14,CASSLGALAHYNEQFF
few,TRBJ2-3,TRBV20-1,CSARPFPDTQYF
NA,TRBJ1-4,TRBV10-3,CAISESGPSVEKLFF
NA,TRBJ2-2,TRBV14,CASSASPRRGNTGELFF
NA,TRBJ1-1,TRBV7-3,CASSSRGRQGMNTEAFF
many,TRBJ2-7,TRBV2,CASRAQVSPYEQYF
NA,TRBJ1-5,TRBV7-2,CASSLAPGGQPQHF
few,TRBJ2-1,TRBV7-9,CASSLSYGEQFF
few,TRBJ1-5,TRBV28,CASSLFYHQPQHF
NA,TRBJ1-4,TRBV5-6,CASSRGSKTNEKLFF
NA,TRBJ2-2,TRBV27,CASSSPSGWGTGELFF
few,TRBJ1-1,TRBV5-1,CASSPAPGQARVAFF
NA,TRBJ2-5,TRBV9,CASSVDRGQGETQYF
few,TRBJ2-3,TRBV20-1,CSAREKRTDTQYF
NA,TRBJ2-3,TRBV20-1,CSAPNDISGGSTDTQYF
few,TRBJ2-7,TRBV27,CASSLSLATREQYF
few,TRBJ2-2,TRBV5-4,CASKERGSGELFF
few,TRBJ1-4,TRBV12-3/TRBV12-4,CASSLDPGQGDEKLFF
NA,TRBJ2-4,TRBV12-3/TRBV12-4,CASSGLPGQGPGSNIQYF
many,TRBJ1-4,TRBV6-5,CASSFGNGKLFF
few,TRBJ1-2,TRBV12-3/TRBV12-4,CASSFRGHYGYTF
NA,TRBJ2-2,TRBV10-2,CASSERGSGELFF
many,TRBJ1-2,TRBV20-1,CSARVSRRFYGYTF
NA,TRBJ1-6,TRBV7-9,CASSAGTDSSPLHF
few,TRBJ2-3,TRBV6-2/TRBV6-3,CASSYLNPTQYF
many,TRBJ2-1,TRBV27,CASSPNMNEQFF
NA,TRBJ1-1,TRBV29-1,CSAGVQGNTEAFF
few,TRBJ2-7,TRBV10-3,CASGTATSYEQYF
few,TRBJ2-1,TRBV5-1,CASSPGGQGGVNEQFF
many,TRBJ2-2,TRBV6-5,CASRATVNTGELFF
NA,TRBJ1-2,TRBV4-2,CASSHWAGTLHGYTF
NA,TRBJ1-1,TRBV5-1,CASSVDSRGTEAFF
few,TRBJ1-6,TRBV10-3,CAISAQGPYSPLHF
NA,TRBJ1-2,TRBV28,CASSLTGGSYGYTF
few,TRBJ2-7,TRBV6-5,CASSYHGLAGGPGEQYF
many,TRBJ2-5,TRBV20-1,CSATGTGPYQETQYF
NA,TRBJ1-1,TRBV7-9,CASSLGGLRNTEAFF
few,TRBJ2-1,TRBV30,CAWLVIGNEQFF
many,TRBJ1-2,TRBV7-2,CASGGNYGYTF
few,TRBJ2-2,TRBV5-4,CASSLGWQGVTGELFF
NA,TRBJ2-2,TRBV12-3/TRBV12-4,CASSLRDQIGKNTGELFF
NA,TRBJ1-2,TRBV7-8,CASSPGQGAHYGYTF
few,TRBJ1-2,TRBV20-1,CSAGGTPYANGYTF
few,TRBJ2-2,TRBV6-5,CASSRRLAGQTGELFF
few,TRBJ1-1,TRBV5-1,CAKEAKTEAFF
many,TRBJ2-3,TRBV2,CASNRQTDTQYF
NA,TRBJ2-7,TRBV7-8,CASSSRDKTNEQYF
NA,TRBJ1-1,TRBV29-1,CSVEGTEAFF
few,TRBJ1-2,TRBV11-2,CASTLGPSNYGYTF